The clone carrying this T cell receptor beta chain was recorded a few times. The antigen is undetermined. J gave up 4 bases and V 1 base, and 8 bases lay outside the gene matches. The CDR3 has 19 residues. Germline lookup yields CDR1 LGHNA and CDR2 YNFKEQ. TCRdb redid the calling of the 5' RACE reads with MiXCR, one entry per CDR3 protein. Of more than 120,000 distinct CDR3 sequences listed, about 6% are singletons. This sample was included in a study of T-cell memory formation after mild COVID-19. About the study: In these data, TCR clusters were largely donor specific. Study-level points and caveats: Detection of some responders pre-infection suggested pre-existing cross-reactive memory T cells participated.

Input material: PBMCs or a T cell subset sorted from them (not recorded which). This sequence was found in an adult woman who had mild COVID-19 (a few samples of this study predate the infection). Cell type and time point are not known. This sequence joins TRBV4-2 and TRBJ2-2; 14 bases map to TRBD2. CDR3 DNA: TGTGCCAGCAGCCAAGCCCCGGGACTAGCGGGAGAGAGCACCGGGGAGCTGTTTTTT. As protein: CASSQAPGLAGESTGELFF.